Given below is one TCR beta chain in context. What it recognizes is unknown. The entry originates in a study of cytomegalovirus exposure and HLA in healthy donors. Whole-study findings and limits: Presence/absence results assume similar sequencing depth per donor, which may not hold. After further analysis at a later stage, 16,951 TCR beta sequences were associated with HLA alleles at 0.05 false discovery rate. In a later analysis, V- and J-gene trimming of beta chains associated with a DCLRE1C missense variant, replicated independently. Cytomegalovirus association was listed for around 170 TCR beta chains.

In the PCR, 60 Vbeta and 13 Jbeta primers were used. Assay: immunoSEQ multiplex PCR; the TCRdb copy retains only in-frame clones and omits some. The specimen's table records about 200,000 clones. Trimming removed 2 bases at V and 3 bases at J, with 11 bases between. CDR1 and CDR2 from the germline V gene are SEHNR and FQNEAQ (reference sequence). This CDR3 is built from 15 residues. The gene calls are TRBV7-9 and TRBJ2-1; D remains unclear. Sequenced material: PBMCs. This sequence was found in a girl between 2 and 10 years old in good health and CMV-seropositive. Written as DNA, the CDR3 is TGTGCCAGCAGCTTACTAGGTCCCAACTACAATGAGCAGTTCTTC. It encodes CASSLLGPNYNEQFF.